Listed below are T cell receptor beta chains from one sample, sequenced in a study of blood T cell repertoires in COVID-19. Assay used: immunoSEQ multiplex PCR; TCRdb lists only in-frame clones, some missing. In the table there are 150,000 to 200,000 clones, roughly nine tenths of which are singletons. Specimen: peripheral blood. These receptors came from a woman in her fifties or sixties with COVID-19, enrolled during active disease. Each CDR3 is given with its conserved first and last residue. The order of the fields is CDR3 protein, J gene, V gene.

CAWSVEGREAFF | TRBJ1-1 | TRBV30
CATGYRLAGFTDTQYF | TRBJ2-3 | TRBV10-3
CASSILGDYSYEQYF | TRBJ2-7 | TRBV19
CATSSGDRDGTDTQYF | TRBJ2-3 | TRBV15
CASSILPGRLNEQYF | TRBJ2-7 | TRBV19
CASSPTSGGVAAYEQYF | TRBJ2-7 | TRBV19
CASSVAGAGTDTQYF | TRBJ2-3 | TRBV9
CASSLVRIENYGYTF | TRBJ1-2 | TRBV5-6
CSASEWDRDSYEQYF | TRBJ2-7 | TRBV20-1
CASSRGVLAYEQYF | TRBJ2-7 | TRBV19
CSAQSREQFF | TRBJ2-1 | TRBV20-1
CASSSQQGASPLHF | TRBJ1-6 | TRBV7-9
CASSLFHSTGANSYEQYF | TRBJ2-7 | TRBV5-1
CASNRKAGGPDTQYF | TRBJ2-3 | TRBV10-2
CASSIVGGVGYNEQFF | TRBJ2-1 | TRBV19
CASTGISAGELFF | TRBJ2-2 | TRBV27
CASIPGTVYEQYF | TRBJ2-7 | TRBV2
CASSRPGLAGVRGTDTQYF | TRBJ2-3 | TRBV5-5
CASRGYRVNTEAFF | TRBJ1-1 | TRBV27
CASKQGSYSGNTIYF | TRBJ1-3 | TRBV6-5
CASRRLAGDPGHDTQYF | TRBJ2-3 | TRBV3-1/TRBV3-2
CASSIPRLAGLPGNEQFF | TRBJ2-1 | TRBV19
CASAQEGRMYGYTF | TRBJ1-2 | TRBV5-1
CASSLGQGNEKLFF | TRBJ1-4 | TRBV27
CASGQGSYEQYF | TRBJ2-7 | TRBV30
CASRRDSNQPQHF | TRBJ1-5 | TRBV2
CASSPIPLRDREAYF | TRBJ2-3 | TRBV19
CASSFQGRVDQPQHF | TRBJ1-5 | TRBV28
CASSQLNTEAFF | TRBJ1-1 | TRBV3-1/TRBV3-2
CASSALPGGNSYNEQFF | TRBJ2-1 | TRBV9
CASSMGQGREKPQHF | TRBJ1-5 | TRBV19
CASSGLADSSYEQYF | TRBJ2-7 | TRBV21-1
CASSYSSQGRNTIYF | TRBJ1-3 | TRBV6-6
CASSPPRWPVRGEAFF | TRBJ1-1 | TRBV28
CAWRTTGGYTEAFF | TRBJ1-1 | TRBV30
CASSPRGGSLNTEAFF | TRBJ1-1 | TRBV18
CASSHQGYEQYF | TRBJ2-7 | TRBV3-1/TRBV3-2
CASSQAGPSYEQYF | TRBJ2-7 | TRBV11-3
CASSPPSGSKNEQYF | TRBJ2-7 | TRBV11-3
CASSVLPGAGGLETQYF | TRBJ2-5 | TRBV9
CASSLGLAGADEQFF | TRBJ2-1 | TRBV4-3
CASSQGERIYEQYF | TRBJ2-7 | TRBV4-2